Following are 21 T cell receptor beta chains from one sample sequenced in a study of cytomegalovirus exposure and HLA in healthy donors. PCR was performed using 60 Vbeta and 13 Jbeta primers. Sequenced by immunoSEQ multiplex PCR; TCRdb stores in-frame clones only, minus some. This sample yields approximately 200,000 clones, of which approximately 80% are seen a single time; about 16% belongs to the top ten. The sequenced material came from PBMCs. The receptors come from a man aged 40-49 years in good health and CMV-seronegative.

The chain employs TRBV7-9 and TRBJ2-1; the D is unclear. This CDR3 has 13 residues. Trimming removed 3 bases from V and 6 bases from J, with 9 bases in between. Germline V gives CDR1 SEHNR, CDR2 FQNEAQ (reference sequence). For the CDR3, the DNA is TGTGCCAGCAGCTTCGGTCAGCGCAATGAGCAGTTCTTC. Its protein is CASSFGQRNEQFF.

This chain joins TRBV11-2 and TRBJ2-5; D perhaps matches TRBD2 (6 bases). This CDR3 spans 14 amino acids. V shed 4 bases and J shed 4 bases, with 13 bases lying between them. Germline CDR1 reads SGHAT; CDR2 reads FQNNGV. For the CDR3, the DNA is TGTGCCAGCAGCTCTCTGAGGGGAGGAGAGACCCAGTACTTC. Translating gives CASSSLRGGETQYF.

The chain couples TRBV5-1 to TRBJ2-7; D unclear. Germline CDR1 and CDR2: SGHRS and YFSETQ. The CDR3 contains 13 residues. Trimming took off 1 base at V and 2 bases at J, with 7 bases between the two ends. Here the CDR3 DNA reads TGCGCCAGCAGCTTGAGTGGGCCCTACGAGCAGTACTTC. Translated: CASSLSGPYEQYF.

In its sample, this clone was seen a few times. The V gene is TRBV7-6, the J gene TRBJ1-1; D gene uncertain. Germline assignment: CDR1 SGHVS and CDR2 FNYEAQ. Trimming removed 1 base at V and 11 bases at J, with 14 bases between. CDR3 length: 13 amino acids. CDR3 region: CASSLDSGNQAFF. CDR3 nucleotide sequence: TGTGCCAGCAGCTTAGACTCGGGGAATCAGGCTTTCTTT.

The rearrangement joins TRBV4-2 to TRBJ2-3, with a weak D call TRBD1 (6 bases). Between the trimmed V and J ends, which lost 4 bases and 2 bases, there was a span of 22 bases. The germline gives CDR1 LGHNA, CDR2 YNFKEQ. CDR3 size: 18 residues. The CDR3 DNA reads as TGTGCCAGCAGCCCCCGAGTTAGGGGGAGTGGGCTCACAGATACGCAGTATTTT. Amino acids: CASSPRVRGSGLTDTQYF.

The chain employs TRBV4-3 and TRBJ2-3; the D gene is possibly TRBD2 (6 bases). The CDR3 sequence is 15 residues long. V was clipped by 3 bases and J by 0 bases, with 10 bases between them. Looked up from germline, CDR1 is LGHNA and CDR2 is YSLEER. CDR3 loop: CASSQGGKSTDTQYF. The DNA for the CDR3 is TGCGCCAGCAGCCAGGGGGGTAAAAGCACAGATACGCAGTATTTT.

As DNA, the CDR3 is TGTGCCAGCAGCCACGGTTATCCTGACATTACCCAAGAGACCCAGTACTTC. Translated: CASSHGYPDITQETQYF. The V call is TRBV14, the J call TRBJ2-5, with D uncertain. The CDR3 sequence is 17 residues long. CDR1 and CDR2 (germline): SGHDN, FVKESK. V dropped 3 bases and J dropped 1 base, with 18 bases sitting between them.

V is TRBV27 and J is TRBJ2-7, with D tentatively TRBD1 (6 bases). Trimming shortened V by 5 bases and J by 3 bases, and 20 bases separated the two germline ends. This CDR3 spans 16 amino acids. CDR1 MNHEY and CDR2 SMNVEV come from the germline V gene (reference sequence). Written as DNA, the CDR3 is TGTGCCAGCAGTCCCGTCCGGGACAAGCTTATCTACGAGCAGTACTTC. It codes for CASSPVRDKLIYEQYF.

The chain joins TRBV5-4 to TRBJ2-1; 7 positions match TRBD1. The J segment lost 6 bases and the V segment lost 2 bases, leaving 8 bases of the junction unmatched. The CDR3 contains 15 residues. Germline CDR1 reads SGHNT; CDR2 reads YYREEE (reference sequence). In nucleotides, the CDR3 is TGTGCCAGCAGCTTCACAGGGGCAATGATCAATGAGCAGTTCTTC. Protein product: CASSFTGAMINEQFF. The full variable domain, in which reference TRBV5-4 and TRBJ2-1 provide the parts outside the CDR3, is ETGVTQSPTHLIKTRGQQVTLRCSSQSGHNTVSWYQQALGQGPQFIFQYYREEENGRGNFPPRFSGLQFPNYSSELNVNALELDDSALYLCASSFTGAMINEQFFGPGTRLTVL.

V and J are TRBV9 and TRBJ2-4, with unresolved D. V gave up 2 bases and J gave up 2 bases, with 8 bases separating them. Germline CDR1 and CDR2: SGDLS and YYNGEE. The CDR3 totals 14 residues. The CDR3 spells CASSVPGSKNIQYF. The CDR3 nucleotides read TGTGCCAGCAGCGTCCCTGGCTCCAAAAACATTCAGTACTTC.

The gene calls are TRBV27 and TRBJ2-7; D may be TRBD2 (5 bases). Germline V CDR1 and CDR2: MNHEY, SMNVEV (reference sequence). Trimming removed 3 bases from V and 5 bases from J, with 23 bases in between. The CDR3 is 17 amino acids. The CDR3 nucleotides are TGTGCCAGCAGTTTTGCCCCCCGAGTCTCGCGAGCGGACGAGCAGTACTTC. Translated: CASSFAPRVSRADEQYF.

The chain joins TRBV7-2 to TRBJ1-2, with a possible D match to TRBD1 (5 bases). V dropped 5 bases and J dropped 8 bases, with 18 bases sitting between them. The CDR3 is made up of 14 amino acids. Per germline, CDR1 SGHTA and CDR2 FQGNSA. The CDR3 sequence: CASSPHRGEFGYTF. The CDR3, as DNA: TGTGCCAGCAGCCCACATAGGGGCGAGTTCGGCTACACCTTC.

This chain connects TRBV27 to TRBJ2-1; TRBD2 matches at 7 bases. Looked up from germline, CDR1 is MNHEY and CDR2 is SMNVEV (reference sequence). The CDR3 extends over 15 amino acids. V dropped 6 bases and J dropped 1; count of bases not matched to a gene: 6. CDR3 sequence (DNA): TGTGCCAGCAGCCCCGGGGGGTCTTCCTACAATGAGCAGTTCTTC. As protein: CASSPGGSSYNEQFF.

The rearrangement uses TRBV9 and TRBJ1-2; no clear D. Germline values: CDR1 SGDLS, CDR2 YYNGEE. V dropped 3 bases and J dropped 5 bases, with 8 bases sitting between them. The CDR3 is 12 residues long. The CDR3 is CASSAGPYGYTF. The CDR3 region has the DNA TGTGCCAGCAGCGCAGGCCCATATGGCTACACCTTC. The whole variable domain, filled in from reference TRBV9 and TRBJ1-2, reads DSGVTQTPKHLITATGQRVTLRCSPRSGDLSVYWYQQSLDQGLQFLIQYYNGEERAKGNILERFSAQQFPDLHSELNLSSLELGDSALYFCASSAGPYGYTFGSGTRLTVV.

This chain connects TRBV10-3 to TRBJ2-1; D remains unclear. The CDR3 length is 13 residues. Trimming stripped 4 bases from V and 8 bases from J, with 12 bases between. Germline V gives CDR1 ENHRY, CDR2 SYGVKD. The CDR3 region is CAISALNGHEQFF. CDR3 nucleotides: TGTGCCATCAGTGCCCTCAATGGGCATGAGCAGTTCTTC.

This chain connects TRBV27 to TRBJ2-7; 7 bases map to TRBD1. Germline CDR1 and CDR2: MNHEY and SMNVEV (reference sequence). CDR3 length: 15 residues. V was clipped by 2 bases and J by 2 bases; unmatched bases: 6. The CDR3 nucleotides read TGTGCCAGCAGTTTACCGGGACAGTACCCCTACGAGCAGTACTTC. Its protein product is CASSLPGQYPYEQYF.

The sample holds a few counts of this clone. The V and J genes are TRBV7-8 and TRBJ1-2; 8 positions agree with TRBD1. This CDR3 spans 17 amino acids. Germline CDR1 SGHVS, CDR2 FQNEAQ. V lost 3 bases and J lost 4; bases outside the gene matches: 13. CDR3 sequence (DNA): TGTGCCAGCAGCTTTAAGGACAGGGACCTACGGATCTATGGCTACACCTTC. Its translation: CASSFKDRDLRIYGYTF.

The CDR3 nucleotides are TGTGCCAGCTCATTTGGGACAGGGGGCGAAGATACGCAGTATTTT. This encodes CASSFGTGGEDTQYF. The gene calls are TRBV18 and TRBJ2-3, with TRBD1 matching over 12 bases. V lost 5 bases, J lost 5 bases, and 5 bases stayed unmatched. CDR1 KGHSH and CDR2 LQKENI come from the germline V gene. CDR3 length: 15 residues. Supplemented by reference TRBV18 and TRBJ2-3, the full variable domain reads NAGVMQNPRHLVRRRGQEARLRCSPMKGHSHVYWYRQLPEEGLKFMVYLQKENIIDESGMPKERFSAEFPKEGPSILRIQQVVRGDSAAYFCASSFGTGGEDTQYFGPGTRLTVL.

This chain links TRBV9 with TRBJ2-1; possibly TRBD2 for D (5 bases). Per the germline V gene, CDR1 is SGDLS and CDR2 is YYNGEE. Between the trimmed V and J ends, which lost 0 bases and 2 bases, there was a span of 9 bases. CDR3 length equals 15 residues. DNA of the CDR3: TGTGCCAGCAGCGTAGGAAGCGGCCCCTACAATGAGCAGTTCTTC. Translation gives CASSVGSGPYNEQFF.

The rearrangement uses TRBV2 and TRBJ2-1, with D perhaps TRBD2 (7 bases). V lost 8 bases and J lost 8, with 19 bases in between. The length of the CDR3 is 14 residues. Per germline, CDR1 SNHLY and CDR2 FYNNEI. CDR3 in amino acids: CASSPGGLRYEQFF. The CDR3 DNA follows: TGTGCCAGCTCCCCCGGGGGGCTGAGGTATGAGCAGTTCTTC.

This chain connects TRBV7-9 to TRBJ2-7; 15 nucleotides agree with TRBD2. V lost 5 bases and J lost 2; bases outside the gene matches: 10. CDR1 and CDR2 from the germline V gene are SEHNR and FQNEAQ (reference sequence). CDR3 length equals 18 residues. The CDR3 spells CASSTGTSGRQLTYEQYF. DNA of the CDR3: TGTGCCAGCAGCACCGGGACTAGCGGGAGGCAGTTGACCTACGAGCAGTACTTC.